This T cell receptor beta chain is from a study of T cells in localized non-small cell lung cancer. Regarding the study as a whole: Detection in adjacent lung was observed for a median 57 of the top 100 tumor clones.

Measured with immunoSEQ multiplex PCR; TCRdb has only the in-frame clones, and not every one. The sample lists a few thousand clones, more than 40% occurring once. The germline V and J ends were trimmed by 5 bases and 5 bases, with 13 bases remaining between them. CDR1 is SGDLS, CDR2 YYNGEE, per germline. The CDR3 is 13 amino acids. This clone is labeled medium-sized. Its specificity is unknown. The sample consisted of lung tumor tissue, taken before any cancer treatment. The V gene is TRBV9, the J gene TRBJ2-5; D ambiguous. The origin of this receptor is a man aged 35 to 69 with stage I lung adenocarcinoma. The CDR3 reads CASSEASSETQYF. DNA for the CDR3: TGTGCCAGCAGTGAAGCCAGCTCTGAGACCCAGTACTTC. Together with reference TRBV9 and TRBJ2-5, the CDR3 gives the full variable domain: DSGVTQTPKHLITATGQRVTLRCSPRSGDLSVYWYQQSLDQGLQFLIQYYNGEERAKGNILERFSAQQFPDLHSELNLSSLELGDSALYFCASSEASSETQYFGPGTRLLVL.